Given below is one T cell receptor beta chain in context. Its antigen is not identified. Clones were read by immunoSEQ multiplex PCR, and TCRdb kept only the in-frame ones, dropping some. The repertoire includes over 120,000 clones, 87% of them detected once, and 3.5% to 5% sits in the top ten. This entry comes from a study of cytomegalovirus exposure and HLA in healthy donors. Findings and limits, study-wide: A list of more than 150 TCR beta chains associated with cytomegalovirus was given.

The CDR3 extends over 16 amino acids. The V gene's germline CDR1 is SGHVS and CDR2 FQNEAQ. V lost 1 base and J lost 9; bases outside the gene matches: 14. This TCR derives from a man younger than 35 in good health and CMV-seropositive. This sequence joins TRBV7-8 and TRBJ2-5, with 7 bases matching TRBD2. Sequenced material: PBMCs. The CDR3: CASSLEAGGFGVSQYF. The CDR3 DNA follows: TGTGCCAGCAGCTTAGAGGCCGGGGGGTTTGGAGTGTCCCAGTACTTC.